This TCR beta chain was sequenced for a study of human T cells and chemical hapten exposure. Study conclusions and caveats: Sensitizing with DPC caused no change in TCRs above 1 in 1000 frequency. Since the donors had alopecia, their immune response may not be the same as that of healthy people.

The germline V and J ends were trimmed by 0 bases and 6 bases, with 12 bases remaining between them. From germline, CDR1 is SGHTA and CDR2 FQGTGA. CDR3 length equals 14 residues. Sample time point: patch test 1, 2 weeks after DPC sensitization. Described treatment: therapeutic diphenylcyclopropenone sensitization with weekly scalp DPC. The study drew its donors from alopecia patients who were 18 to 70 years old and suitable for DPC. TCRdb reprocessed the RACE reads with MiXCR, giving one entry per CDR3 protein. The sample shows around 340,000 distinct CDR3 sequences, about 7% of them seen only once. Details on this clonotype: No antigen is known for it.

Source: whole blood, taken in connection with sensitization to the hapten diphenylcyclopropenone (DPC). The V gene is TRBV7-3, the J gene TRBJ2-7; TRBD2 might be the D (5 bases). The clonotype comes from a woman aged 18-29 years with alopecia areata. Some clones in this sample may be carry-over from other donors' samples. The CDR3 here is CASSLTSSSGEQYF. The DNA of the CDR3 is TGTGCCAGCAGCTTAACGTCTAGCTCGGGCGAGCAGTACTTC.